Listed here are 20 T cell receptor beta chains from one sample, sequenced in a study of cytomegalovirus exposure and HLA in healthy donors. The PCR was carried out with 60 Vbeta primers and 13 Jbeta primers. Libraries were prepared by immunoSEQ multiplex PCR; TCRdb keeps only in-frame clonotypes and omits some of them. Among 90,000 to 130,000 clones listed, about three quarters were seen once. The sample comprised PBMCs. The receptors shown here come from a woman aged 60-75 years in good health and CMV-seropositive.

The V call is TRBV2, the J call TRBJ2-7; maybe TRBD2 (6 bases). Germline V lookup: CDR1 SNHLY, CDR2 FYNNEI. The CDR3 runs to 12 residues. The ends were cut back, 7 bases at V and 2 bases at J, with 9 bases in the middle. For the CDR3, the DNA is TGTGCCAGCACGGGGACTCCCTACGAGCAGTACTTC. It specifies CASTGTPYEQYF.

This clone was counted at least ten times. The chain uses TRBV5-1 and TRBJ1-4, with 7 bases that match TRBD1. The trim removed 5 bases at V and 7 bases at J, leaving 8 bases unmatched. Per germline, CDR1 SGHRS and CDR2 YFSETQ. This CDR3 is built from 14 residues. The CDR3 region has the DNA TGCGCCAGCAGTACCCGGGACAGTAGTGAAAAACTGTTTTTT. Encoded protein: CASSTRDSSEKLFF.

The CDR3 sequence is CASSELGVPGNLLAAVGYF. The CDR3 coding sequence is TGTGCCAGCAGTGAACTCGGGGTCCCCGGTAACTTGTTAGCGGCGGTCGGATACTTC. The chain is built from TRBV2 and TRBJ2-5, with D possibly matching TRBD2 (6 bases). Germline V gives CDR1 SNHLY, CDR2 FYNNEI. CDR3 length: 19 amino acids. The V gene lost 2 bases and the J gene lost 14 bases, with 36 bases spanning the gap.

The rearrangement uses TRBV18 and TRBJ2-1; 8 positions agree with TRBD2. The trim removed 3 bases at V and 10 bases at J, leaving 5 bases unmatched. The V gene's germline CDR1 is KGHSH and CDR2 LQKENI. This CDR3 is 13 amino acids long. CDR3 region: CASSPRAGDEQFF. The CDR3, as DNA: TGTGCCAGCTCACCTCGAGCGGGAGACGAGCAGTTCTTC.

The rearrangement uses TRBV13 and TRBJ2-3; D not certain. V lost 2 bases to trimming and J lost 6 bases, with 15 bases between them. This CDR3 spans 15 amino acids. The germline V gene has CDR1 PRHDT and CDR2 FYEKMQ (reference sequence). The CDR3 nucleotides are TGTGCCAGCAGCTTACGGATTTCAGGTTATGATACGCAGTATTTT. Its protein is CASSLRISGYDTQYF.

The V call is TRBV2, the J call TRBJ2-1; 10 bases agree with TRBD2. V lost 6 bases to trimming and J lost 3 bases; unmatched junction nucleotides: 5. The germline gives CDR1 SNHLY, CDR2 FYNNEI. The CDR3 is 15 amino acids. The CDR3 spells CASSLLAGDYNEQFF. The CDR3, as DNA: TGTGCCAGCAGCCTGCTAGCGGGAGACTACAATGAGCAGTTCTTC. Based on the CDR3 plus reference TRBV2 and TRBJ2-1, the full variable domain is EPEVTQTPSHQVTQMGQEVILRCVPISNHLYFYWYRQILGQKVEFLVSFYNNEISEKSEIFDDQFSVERPDGSNFTLKIRSTKLEDSAMYFCASSLLAGDYNEQFFGPGTRLTVL.

V is TRBV7-6 and J is TRBJ1-2; perhaps TRBD1 as D (6 bases). Trimming removed 2 bases from V and 8 bases from J, with 21 bases in between. Germline values: CDR1 SGHVS, CDR2 FNYEAQ. This CDR3 has 16 residues. CDR3: CASSLTPSEQGRGYTF. CDR3 bases: TGTGCCAGCAGCTTAACCCCATCGGAACAGGGTCGCGGCTACACCTTC. Full variable domain (missing parts from reference TRBV7-6 and TRBJ1-2): GAGVSQSPRYKVTKRGQDVALRCDPISGHVSLYWYRQALGQGPEFLTYFNYEAQQDKSGLPNDRFSAERPEGSISTLTIQRTEQRDSAMYRCASSLTPSEQGRGYTFGSGTRLTVV.

The genes are TRBV10-2 and TRBJ2-1; D is possibly TRBD1 (6 bases). Trimming stripped 6 bases from V and 4 bases from J, with 13 bases between. This CDR3 contains 14 residues. Per germline, CDR1 WSHSY and CDR2 SAAADI. CDR3 protein: CASSWTAFYNEQFF. In DNA form, the CDR3 reads TGCGCCAGCAGCTGGACAGCATTTTACAATGAGCAGTTCTTC.

This clone came up a few times. The V gene is TRBV7-9, the J gene TRBJ1-2; D gene uncertain. V lost 2 bases and J 2 bases, leaving 12 bases between the germline ends. CDR1 and CDR2 from the germline V gene are SEHNR and FQNEAQ (reference sequence). The CDR3 has 15 amino acids. CDR3 in DNA: TGTGCCAGCAGCTTATATCTGGAGGGAAACTATGGCTACACCTTC. Translation: CASSLYLEGNYGYTF.

The chain links TRBV7-3 to TRBJ2-3; 7 bases align to TRBD1. J was trimmed by 0 bases and V by 5 bases; bases with no gene match: 5. Germline assignment: CDR1 SGHTA and CDR2 FQGTGA. The CDR3 sequence is 15 residues long. The CDR3 spells CASSLTGASTDTQYF. The DNA of the CDR3 is TGTGCCAGCAGCCTCACAGGGGCTAGCACAGATACGCAGTATTTT.

The rearrangement uses TRBV28 and TRBJ2-7; 7 bases fit TRBD2. The CDR3 covers 12 residues. V dropped 7 bases and J dropped 3; count of bases not matched to a gene: 3. The germline V gene has CDR1 MDHEN and CDR2 SYDVKM. The CDR3 reads CASMKRGYEQYF. The DNA for the CDR3 is TGTGCCAGCATGAAGCGGGGCTACGAGCAGTACTTC. The full variable domain, with the rest looked up from reference TRBV28 and TRBJ2-7, is DVKVTQSSRYLVKRTGEKVFLECVQDMDHENMFWYRQDPGLGLRLIYFSYDVKMKEKGDIPEGYSVSREKKERFSLILESASTNQTSMYLCASMKRGYEQYFGPGTRLTVT.

The chain carries TRBV6-5 and TRBJ1-2, with a tentative D call TRBD1 (6 bases). This CDR3 comprises 15 residues. CDR1 is MNHEY, CDR2 SVGAGI, per germline. V was cut by 6 bases and J by 8 bases, with 22 bases left in between. The CDR3 DNA reads as TGTGCCAGCAGCCTCGCTTTACAGGGAACTGAGGGCTACACCTTC. Protein product: CASSLALQGTEGYTF.

The chain links TRBV5-6 to TRBJ2-2; 7 nucleotides align to TRBD1. The CDR3 extends over 16 amino acids. V dropped 0 bases and J dropped 5; count of bases not matched to a gene: 7. Germline CDR1 and CDR2: SGHDT and YYEEEE. This chain's CDR3 is CASSLVPTGQTGELFF. In DNA, the CDR3 is TGTGCCAGCAGCTTGGTGCCGACAGGGCAAACCGGGGAGCTGTTTTTT. Together with reference TRBV5-6 and TRBJ2-2, the CDR3 gives the full variable domain: DAGVTQSPTHLIKTRGQQVTLRCSPKSGHDTVSWYQQALGQGPQFIFQYYEEEERQRGNFPDRFSGHQFPNYSSELNVNALLLGDSALYLCASSLVPTGQTGELFFGEGSRLTVL.

V usage is TRBV28 and J usage is TRBJ2-1; weak D call: TRBD2 (5 bases). Germline V gives CDR1 MDHEN, CDR2 SYDVKM. V was cut by 8 bases and J by 6 bases, with 23 bases left in between. This CDR3 contains 16 residues. In DNA, the CDR3 is TGTGCCAGCGTAGCCGGGCTAGCCCCGTCTATCAATGAGCAGTTCTTC. Translated: CASVAGLAPSINEQFF.

The chain links TRBV2 to TRBJ2-3; D remains unclear. Per the germline V gene, CDR1 is SNHLY and CDR2 is FYNNEI. Trimming shortened V by 2 bases and J by 0 bases, and 6 bases separated the two germline ends. This CDR3 is built from 14 residues. The CDR3 region has the DNA TGTGCCAGCAGTGAACTCCTTAGCACAGATACGCAGTATTTT. Translating it yields CASSELLSTDTQYF.

The chain combines TRBV7-2 with TRBJ2-5, with D possibly matching TRBD1 (6 bases). The CDR3 totals 16 residues. V gave up 2 bases and J gave up 1 base, with 14 bases separating them. Germline values: CDR1 SGHTA, CDR2 FQGNSA. CDR3 residues: CASSLMGLGGQETQYF. In DNA form, the CDR3 reads TGTGCCAGCAGCTTAATGGGGCTAGGGGGCCAAGAGACCCAGTACTTC.

This chain joins TRBV5-1 and TRBJ2-5, with 7 nucleotides matching TRBD2. This CDR3 contains 15 residues. Germline values: CDR1 SGHRS, CDR2 YFSETQ. With V trimmed by 4 bases and J by 6 bases, 12 bases remained unmatched. The CDR3 DNA is TGCGCCAGCAGCACACGGGGCGGGAGTCTAAAGACCCAGTACTTC. This translates into CASSTRGGSLKTQYF. Full variable domain (outside the CDR3, taken from reference TRBV5-1 and TRBJ2-5): KAGVTQTPRYLIKTRGQQVTLSCSPISGHRSVSWYQQTPGQGLQFLFEYFSETQRNKGNFPGRFSGRQFSNSRSEMNVSTLELGDSALYLCASSTRGGSLKTQYFGPGTRLLVL.

J is TRBJ1-1 and V is TRBV7-6; unclear D gene. The V and J ends lost 5 bases and 3 bases respectively, with 10 bases between them. This CDR3 has 13 amino acids. Germline lookup yields CDR1 SGHVS and CDR2 FNYEAQ. The CDR3 spells CASSGGLYTEAFF. CDR3 sequence (DNA): TGTGCCAGCAGCGGAGGTCTCTACACTGAAGCTTTCTTT.

About this clone itself: A read error may produce the germline difference seen at one junction end. This chain links TRBV7-9 with TRBJ2-3, with a weak D call TRBD1 (6 bases). This CDR3 has 15 amino acids. CDR1 and CDR2 from the germline V gene are SEHNR and FQNEAQ (reference sequence). The CDR3 here is CSSSPRTVSTDTQYF. CDR3 DNA: TGTTCCAGCAGCCCCCGGACAGTGAGCACAGATACGCAGTATTTT.

This clone was found once. The genes are TRBV5-1 and TRBJ1-1; 7 bases align to TRBD1. Trimming cost V 2 bases and J 4 bases; bases outside gene matches: 5. The germline gives CDR1 SGHRS, CDR2 YFSETQ. The CDR3 sequence is 14 residues long. The CDR3 bases are TGCGCCAGCAGCTTCGACAGGGTTGCCACTGAAGCTTTCTTT. Protein product: CASSFDRVATEAFF. The variable domain in full, completed from reference TRBV5-1 and TRBJ1-1, reads KAGVTQTPRYLIKTRGQQVTLSCSPISGHRSVSWYQQTPGQGLQFLFEYFSETQRNKGNFPGRFSGRQFSNSRSEMNVSTLELGDSALYLCASSFDRVATEAFFGQGTRLTVV.